Below, 3 T cell receptor beta chains from the same sample are listed, as sequenced in a study of T cells in Graves' hyperthyroidism and ophthalmopathy. RNA transcripts gave rise to amplified TCR beta CDR3 regions. The HTBI primer set served for first-round RT-PCR of the TCR CDR3. TCRdb passed the multiplex PCR reads through MiXCR, listing each CDR3 protein once. The profile shows approximately 300,000 distinct CDR3 sequences, 15% to 20% of them singletons. Sequenced sample: blood. The receptor source for this set is a woman between 55 and 75 years old with Graves' ophthalmopathy.

This clonotype has a count of ten or more. The rearrangement uses TRBV19 and TRBJ1-1; 7 bases map to TRBD1. Trimming at V came to 4 bases and at J to 7 bases, leaving 9 bases not matched to a gene. Per the germline V gene, CDR1 is LNHDA and CDR2 is SQIVND (reference sequence). The CDR3 is 14 amino acids. Here the CDR3 reads CASSNRGTEGEAFF. CDR3 sequence (DNA): TGTGCCAGTAGTAACAGGGGCACCGAAGGTGAAGCTTTCTTT.

This clonotype appeared many times. The V and J genes are TRBV20-1 and TRBJ2-1; TRBD2 is a possible D gene (6 bases). V lost 1 base and J 6 bases, leaving 10 bases between the germline ends. The germline V gene has CDR1 DFQATT and CDR2 SNEGSKA (reference sequence). The CDR3 contains 13 residues. CDR3 amino acids: CSARGPTSNEQFF. CDR3 nucleotides: TGCAGTGCTAGAGGTCCGACTAGCAATGAGCAGTTCTTC.

Many counts were recorded for this clonotype. This chain connects TRBV20-1 to TRBJ2-5, with 7 bases lining up with TRBD2. Trimming removed 8 bases from V and 5 bases from J; junction bases left unmatched: 11. The CDR3 spans 13 residues. Germline-derived CDR1 and CDR2 are DFQATT and SNEGSKA (reference sequence). In DNA form, the CDR3 reads TGCAGTCTCACGGGGGGTTCCTTGGAGACCCAGTACTTC. It codes for CSLTGGSLETQYF.